The 18 T cell receptor beta chains reported below all come from one sample, sequenced in a study of identical twins. TCRdb analysed the 5' RACE reads with MiXCR anew, one entry per CDR3 protein. Of approximately 1.8 million distinct CDR3 sequences listed, roughly 35% are singletons. Material: cord blood. The receptors derive from a newborn girl in good health.

Of note for this clonotype: At one of its ends the junction is not consistent with the germline gene, which may arise from a read error. The J gene is TRBJ2-4, the V gene TRBV12-3 or TRBV12-4; possible D gene TRBD2, 5 bases. Judging by the DNA end, TRBJ2-7 fits better; the J call may be wrong. The CDR3 is made up of 13 amino acids. The chain's CDR3 is CVSSLARRSEQYF. In DNA, the CDR3 is TGTGTCAGCAGTTTAGCGAGAAGGTCCGAGCAGTACTTC.

The J gene is TRBJ2-1, the V gene TRBV6-5, with 7 nucleotides matching TRBD2. From germline, CDR1 is MNHEY and CDR2 SVGAGI. The trim removed 10 bases at V and 2 bases at J, leaving 5 bases unmatched. This CDR3 is built from 13 residues. CDR3 bases: TGTGCCACCTGGACTAGTCCCTACAATGAGCAGTTCTTC. Amino acid sequence: CATWTSPYNEQFF.

The rearrangement uses TRBV12-3 or TRBV12-4 and TRBJ2-4, with D unresolved. Trimming took 8 bases from V and 4 from J, leaving 9 bases between them. The CDR3 has 12 residues. The CDR3 DNA follows: TGTGCCAGCGCCCGGCAGAAAAACATTCAGTACTTC. Translated: CASARQKNIQYF.

V usage is TRBV6-5 and J usage is TRBJ1-5; 9 bases align to TRBD1. Germline V CDR1 and CDR2: MNHEY, SVGAGI. V shed 6 bases, J shed 3 bases, and the junction held 6 bases outside the gene matches. The CDR3 is 15 residues long. This chain's CDR3 is CASSPDRGNNQPQHF. The DNA for the CDR3 is TGTGCCAGCAGCCCGGACAGGGGAAACAATCAGCCCCAGCATTTT.

This clonotype was observed a few times. The chain couples TRBV20-1 to TRBJ2-3; perhaps D is TRBD1 or TRBD2 (5 bases each). CDR1 and CDR2 from the germline V gene are DFQATT and SNEGSKA (reference sequence). The CDR3 length is 15 residues. V lost 6 bases to trimming and J lost 1 base, with 17 bases between them. The CDR3 protein is CSAARHGARTDTQYF. CDR3 DNA sequence: TGCAGTGCGGCGCGGCACGGGGCCCGCACAGATACGCAGTATTTT.

As concerns this clonotype: Just one base apart from a much larger clone, this may be a read error. The chain links TRBV29-1 to TRBJ2-7; D ambiguous. The germline CDR1 and CDR2 sequences are SQVTM and ANQGSEA. CDR3 length: 12 residues. For the CDR3, the DNA is TGCAGCGCTGAAGATCTACGGTACGAGCAGTACTTC. Translation gives CSAEDLRYEQYF.

J is TRBJ2-3 and V is TRBV12-3 or TRBV12-4; a weak D match, TRBD1 (6 bases). V shed 4 bases and J shed 0 bases, with 14 bases lying between them. The CDR3 covers 16 residues. CDR3 DNA: TGTGCCAGCAGTTCCTCTAAACAGGGTAGCACAGATACGCAGTATTTT. Protein: CASSSSKQGSTDTQYF.

This clonotype was observed a single time. The rearrangement links TRBV19 to TRBJ1-5; 8 bases map to TRBD1. This CDR3 region has 14 residues. Germline V gives CDR1 LNHDA, CDR2 SQIVND (reference sequence). The ends lost 5 bases at V and 3 bases at J; junction bases unmatched: 3. The CDR3 coding sequence is TGTGCCAGTAGTGTGACAGGGGACAATCAGCCCCAGCATTTT. Its translation is CASSVTGDNQPQHF.

This clonotype was observed a handful of times. The gene calls are TRBV10-3 and TRBJ1-4; D is unresolved. In germline, CDR1 is ENHRY, CDR2 SYGVKD. The V gene lost 4 bases and the J gene lost 3 bases, with 6 bases spanning the gap. The CDR3 runs 13 residues. CDR3 bases: TGTGCCATCAGTGCACGGGCTAATGAAAAACTGTTTTTT. Translated: CAISARANEKLFF.

This clonotype was counted between two and nine times. The chain combines TRBV20-1 with TRBJ2-4, with 10 bases fitting TRBD1. Unmatched junction bases numbered 11, after V lost 3 bases and J lost 0 bases. The CDR3 loop spans 18 amino acids. The germline V gene encodes CDR1 DFQATT and CDR2 SNEGSKA (reference sequence). The CDR3 DNA follows: TGCAGTGCTAGTGGGGGACAGGGGAATCGAAAAGCCAAAAACATTCAGTACTTC. Protein sequence: CSASGGQGNRKAKNIQYF.

On this clonotype itself: With a much larger clone just one base away, this may be a read error. This chain links TRBV29-1 with TRBJ2-7; TRBD2 is a possible D gene (6 bases). Germline V gene sequence: CDR1 SQVTM, CDR2 ANQGSEA. This CDR3 has 13 amino acids. CDR3 sequence (DNA): TGCAGCGTTGTGGAGGGGAGCTCCCACGAGCAGTACTTC. Amino acid sequence: CSVVEGSSHEQYF.

This clonotype was seen a handful of times. The gene calls are TRBV27 and TRBJ2-5; a weak D match, TRBD2 (7 bases). Trimming removed 5 bases from V and 0 bases from J, with 16 bases in between. This CDR3 spans 16 amino acids. Germline CDR1 and CDR2: MNHEY and SMNVEV (reference sequence). CDR3 DNA: TGTGCCAGCAGTCAGAAGGGGAGGGGGTACCAAGAGACCCAGTACTTC. It yields the protein CASSQKGRGYQETQYF.

This clonotype was observed a few times. The chain uses TRBV7-2 and TRBJ2-1, with D perhaps matching TRBD2 (6 bases). There are 16 residues in the CDR3. The germline V gene encodes CDR1 SGHTA and CDR2 FQGNSA. The V and J ends lost 3 bases and 2 bases respectively, with 14 bases between them. The CDR3, as DNA: TGTGCCAGCAGCTTCTCGGGGGAGATGCCCTACAATGAGCAGTTCTTC. It translates to CASSFSGEMPYNEQFF.

This clonotype was found a few times. The chain has TRBV4-2 and TRBJ2-3; D possibly matches TRBD1 or TRBD2 (5 bases each). The CDR3 sequence is 17 residues long. Trimming shortened V by 0 bases and J by 5 bases, and 18 bases separated the two germline ends. Per the germline V gene, CDR1 is LGHNA and CDR2 is YNFKEQ. CDR3: CASSQDPTGAPRDTQYF. CDR3 DNA sequence: TGTGCCAGCAGCCAAGATCCGACCGGGGCCCCGAGAGATACGCAGTATTTT.

V gene TRBV30 combines with J gene TRBJ1-2; possible D gene TRBD1, 6 bases. Germline CDR1 GTSNPN, CDR2 SVGIG (reference sequence). The V gene lost 5 bases and the J gene lost 4 bases, with 11 bases spanning the gap. This CDR3 comprises 12 residues. Written as DNA, the CDR3 is TGTGCCTGGGTACAGGGCCCCTATGGCTACACCTTC. This translates into CAWVQGPYGYTF.

This clonotype was seen many times. The J gene is TRBJ2-1, the V gene TRBV5-1, with 10 bases aligning to TRBD2. The V gene end was trimmed by 4 bases and the J gene end by 6 bases; junction bases not matched to a gene: 4. This CDR3 has 14 residues. Germline V gene data show CDR1 as SGHRS and CDR2 as YFSETQ. The CDR3 DNA is TGCGCCAGCAGCCCGGGACTAGCGATCAATGAGCAGTTCTTC. Translation gives CASSPGLAINEQFF.

CDR3 DNA sequence: TGCAGTGCCGACCCCAACAGGGGGCTAGTTTACGAGCAGTACTTC. Translated: CSADPNRGLVYEQYF. This sequence joins TRBV20-1 and TRBJ2-7; 9 bases map to TRBD1. V gave up 6 bases and J gave up 4 bases; unmatched junction bases: 13. The CDR3 covers 15 residues. Germline loops: CDR1 DFQATT, CDR2 SNEGSKA (reference sequence).

There are a few counts of this clonotype. The chain combines TRBV6-5 with TRBJ1-5; D remains ambiguous. Germline V gives CDR1 MNHEY, CDR2 SVGAGI. V dropped 1 base and J dropped 7 bases, with 11 bases sitting between them. The CDR3 consists of 14 residues. As DNA, the CDR3 is TGTGCCAGCAGTTACTATCGGGGAAGCCAGCCCCAGCATTTT. It specifies CASSYYRGSQPQHF.